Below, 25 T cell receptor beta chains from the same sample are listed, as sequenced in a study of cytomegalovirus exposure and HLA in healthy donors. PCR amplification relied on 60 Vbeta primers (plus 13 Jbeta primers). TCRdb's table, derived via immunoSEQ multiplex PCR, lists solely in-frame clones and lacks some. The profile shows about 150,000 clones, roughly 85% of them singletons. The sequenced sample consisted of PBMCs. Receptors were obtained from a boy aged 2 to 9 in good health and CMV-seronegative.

The CDR3 region has the DNA TGTGCCAGCACTGACGGGACAGAAATGAACACTGAAGCTTTCTTT. Translation gives CASTDGTEMNTEAFF. The rearrangement links TRBV9 to TRBJ1-1, with TRBD1 matching over 7 bases. The germline gives CDR1 SGDLS, CDR2 YYNGEE. The CDR3 totals 15 residues. After removal of 6 bases from V and 0 bases from J, the junction contained 8 bases not matched to a gene. Full variable domain (rest looked up from reference TRBV9 and TRBJ1-1): DSGVTQTPKHLITATGQRVTLRCSPRSGDLSVYWYQQSLDQGLQFLIQYYNGEERAKGNILERFSAQQFPDLHSELNLSSLELGDSALYFCASTDGTEMNTEAFFGQGTRLTVV.

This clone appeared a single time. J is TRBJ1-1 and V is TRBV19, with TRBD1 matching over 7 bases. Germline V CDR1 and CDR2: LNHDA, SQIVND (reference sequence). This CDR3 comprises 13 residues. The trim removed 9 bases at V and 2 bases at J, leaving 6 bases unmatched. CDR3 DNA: TGTGCCAGCCTGAGGGGGCGAAACACTGAAGCTTTCTTT. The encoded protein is CASLRGRNTEAFF.

The CDR3 protein is CASSFLAGGLLFF. Written as DNA, the CDR3 is TGTGCCAGCAGTTTCCTAGCGGGGGGGCTGCTGTTTTTT. The V and J genes are TRBV28 and TRBJ2-2; 12 nucleotides agree with TRBD2. Germline V lookup: CDR1 MDHEN, CDR2 SYDVKM. The trim removed 3 bases at V and 13 bases at J, leaving 3 bases unmatched. The CDR3 spans 13 residues.

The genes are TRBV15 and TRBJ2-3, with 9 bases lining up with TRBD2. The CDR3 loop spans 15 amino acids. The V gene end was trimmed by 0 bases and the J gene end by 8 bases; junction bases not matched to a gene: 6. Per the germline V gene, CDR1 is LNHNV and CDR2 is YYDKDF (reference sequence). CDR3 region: CATSRDFAGGRTQYF. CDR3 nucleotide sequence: TGTGCCACCAGCAGAGATTTCGCGGGGGGGCGTACGCAGTATTTT.

The CDR3 protein is CASSFGNQETQYF. The CDR3 coding sequence is TGTGCCAGCAGCTTCGGGAACCAAGAGACCCAGTACTTC. This chain uses TRBV5-6 with TRBJ2-5; possible D gene TRBD2, 5 bases. The germline V gene encodes CDR1 SGHDT and CDR2 YYEEEE. The length of the CDR3 is 13 residues. Trimming took off 2 bases at V and 0 bases at J, with 5 bases between the two ends.

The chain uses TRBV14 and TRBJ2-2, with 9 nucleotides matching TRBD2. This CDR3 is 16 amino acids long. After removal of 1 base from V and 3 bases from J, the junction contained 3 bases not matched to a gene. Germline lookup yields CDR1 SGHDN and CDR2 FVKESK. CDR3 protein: CASSQVRGGYTGELFF. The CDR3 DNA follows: TGTGCCAGCAGCCAAGTGCGGGGGGGGTACACCGGGGAGCTGTTTTTT.

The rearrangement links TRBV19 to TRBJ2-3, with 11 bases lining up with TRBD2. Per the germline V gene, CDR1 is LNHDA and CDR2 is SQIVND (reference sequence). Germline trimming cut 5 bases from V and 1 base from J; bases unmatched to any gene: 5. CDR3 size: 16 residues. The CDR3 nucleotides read TGTGCCAGTAGTCCCGGGACTAGCGGACGCACAGATACGCAGTATTTT. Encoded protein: CASSPGTSGRTDTQYF.

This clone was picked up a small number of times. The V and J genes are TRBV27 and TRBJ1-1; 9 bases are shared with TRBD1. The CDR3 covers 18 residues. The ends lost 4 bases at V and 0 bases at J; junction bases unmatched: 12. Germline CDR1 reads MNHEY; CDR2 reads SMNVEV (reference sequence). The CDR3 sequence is CASSSRDRGITMNTEAFF. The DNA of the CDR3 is TGTGCCAGCAGTTCACGTGACAGGGGGATTACGATGAACACTGAAGCTTTCTTT.

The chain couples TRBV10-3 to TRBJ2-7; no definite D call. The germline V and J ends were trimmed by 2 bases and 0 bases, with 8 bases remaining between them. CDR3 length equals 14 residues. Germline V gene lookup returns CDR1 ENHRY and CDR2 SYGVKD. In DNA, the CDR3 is TGTGCCATCAGTGAGAAAACAGTCTCCTACGAGCAGTACTTC. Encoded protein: CAISEKTVSYEQYF.

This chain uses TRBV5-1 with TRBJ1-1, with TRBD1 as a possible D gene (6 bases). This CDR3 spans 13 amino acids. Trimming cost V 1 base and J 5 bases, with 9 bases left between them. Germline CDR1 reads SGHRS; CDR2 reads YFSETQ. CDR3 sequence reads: CASSLTGRTEAFF. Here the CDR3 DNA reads TGCGCCAGCAGCTTGACAGGGCGGACTGAAGCTTTCTTT.

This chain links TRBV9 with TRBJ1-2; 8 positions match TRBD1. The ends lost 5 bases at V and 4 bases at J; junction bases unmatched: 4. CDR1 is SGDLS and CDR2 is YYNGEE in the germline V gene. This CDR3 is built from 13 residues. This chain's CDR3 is CASRDRVSYGYTF. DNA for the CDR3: TGTGCCAGCAGGGACAGGGTGAGCTATGGCTACACCTTC.

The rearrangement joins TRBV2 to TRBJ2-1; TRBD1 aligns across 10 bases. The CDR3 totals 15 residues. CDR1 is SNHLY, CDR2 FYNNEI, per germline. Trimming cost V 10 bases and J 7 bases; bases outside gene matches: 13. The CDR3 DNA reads TGTGCCACCCCAGTTGGACCGGGACAGGGGAATGAGCAGTTCTTC. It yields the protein CATPVGPGQGNEQFF.

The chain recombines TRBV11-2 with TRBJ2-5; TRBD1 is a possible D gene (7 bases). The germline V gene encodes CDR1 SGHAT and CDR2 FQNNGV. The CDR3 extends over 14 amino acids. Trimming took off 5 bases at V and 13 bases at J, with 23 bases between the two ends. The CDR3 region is CASSQQGGGGVGYF. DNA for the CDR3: TGTGCCAGCAGCCAACAAGGAGGGGGCGGGGTGGGGTACTTC.

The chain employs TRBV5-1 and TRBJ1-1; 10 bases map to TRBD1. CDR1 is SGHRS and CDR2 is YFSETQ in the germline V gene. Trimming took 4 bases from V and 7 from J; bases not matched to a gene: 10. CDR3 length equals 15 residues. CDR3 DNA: TGCGCCAGCAGCCGCGCGACAGGGGGCGTTCTTGAAGCTTTCTTT. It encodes CASSRATGGVLEAFF.

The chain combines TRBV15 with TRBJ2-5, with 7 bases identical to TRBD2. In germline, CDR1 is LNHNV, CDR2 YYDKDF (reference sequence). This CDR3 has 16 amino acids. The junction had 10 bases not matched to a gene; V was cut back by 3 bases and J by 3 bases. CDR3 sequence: CATSRVSGLKEETQYF. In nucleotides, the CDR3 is TGTGCCACCAGCAGGGTTAGCGGGCTCAAGGAAGAGACCCAGTACTTC.

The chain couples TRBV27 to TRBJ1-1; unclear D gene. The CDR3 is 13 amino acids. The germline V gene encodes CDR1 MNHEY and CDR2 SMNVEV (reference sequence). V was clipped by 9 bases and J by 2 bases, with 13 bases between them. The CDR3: CASSAGANTEAFF. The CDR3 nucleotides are TGTGCCAGTTCAGCGGGAGCAAACACTGAAGCTTTCTTT.

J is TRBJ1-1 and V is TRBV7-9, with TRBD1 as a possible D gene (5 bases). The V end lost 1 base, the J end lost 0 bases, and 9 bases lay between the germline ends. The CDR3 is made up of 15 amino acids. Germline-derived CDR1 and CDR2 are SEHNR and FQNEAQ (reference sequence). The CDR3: CASSLEPGVNTEAFF. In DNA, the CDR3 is TGTGCCAGCAGCTTAGAACCGGGGGTGAACACTGAAGCTTTCTTT.

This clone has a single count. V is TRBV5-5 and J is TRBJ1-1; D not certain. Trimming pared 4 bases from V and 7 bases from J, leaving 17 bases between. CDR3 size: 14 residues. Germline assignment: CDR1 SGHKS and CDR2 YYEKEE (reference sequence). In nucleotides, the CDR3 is TGTGCCAGCAGCCCCCGGGTCTATTGCCATGAAGCTTTCTTT. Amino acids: CASSPRVYCHEAFF.

CDR3: CASSSSQGNTGELFF. The CDR3, as DNA: TGTGCCAGCAGCTCATCCCAGGGGAACACCGGGGAGCTGTTTTTT. This chain uses TRBV7-9 with TRBJ2-2; the D gene is possibly TRBD1 (5 bases). The CDR3 totals 15 residues. Germline CDR1 SEHNR, CDR2 FQNEAQ (reference sequence). Trimming shortened V by 4 bases and J by 1 base, and 10 bases separated the two germline ends. Based on the CDR3 plus reference TRBV7-9 and TRBJ2-2, the full variable domain is DTGVSQNPRHKITKRGQNVTFRCDPISEHNRLYWYRQTLGQGPEFLTYFQNEAQLEKSRLLSDRFSAERPKGSFSTLEIQRTEQGDSAMYLCASSSSQGNTGELFFGEGSRLTVL.

The CDR3 sequence: CASSGGRWTGELFF. The CDR3 DNA reads as TGTGCCAGCAGCGGGGGGCGCTGGACCGGGGAGCTGTTTTTT. This chain connects TRBV28 to TRBJ2-2, with D possibly being TRBD2 (7 bases). CDR3 length equals 14 residues. The ends were cut back, 6 bases at V and 5 bases at J, with 13 bases in the middle. Germline V gene sequence: CDR1 MDHEN, CDR2 SYDVKM. The complete variable domain, with remaining parts taken from reference TRBV28 and TRBJ2-2, reads DVKVTQSSRYLVKRTGEKVFLECVQDMDHENMFWYRQDPGLGLRLIYFSYDVKMKEKGDIPEGYSVSREKKERFSLILESASTNQTSMYLCASSGGRWTGELFFGEGSRLTVL.

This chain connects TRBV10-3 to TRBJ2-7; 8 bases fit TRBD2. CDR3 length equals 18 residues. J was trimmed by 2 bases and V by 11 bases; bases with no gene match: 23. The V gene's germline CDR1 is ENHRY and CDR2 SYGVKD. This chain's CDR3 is CASPEEATGLAGTYEQYV. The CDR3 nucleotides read TGTGCCTCCCCAGAAGAGGCTACAGGACTAGCCGGTACCTACGAGCAGTACGTC.

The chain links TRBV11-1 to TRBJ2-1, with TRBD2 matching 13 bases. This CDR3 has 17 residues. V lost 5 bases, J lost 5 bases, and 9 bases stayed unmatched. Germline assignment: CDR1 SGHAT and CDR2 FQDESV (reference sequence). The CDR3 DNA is TGTGCCAGCAGCCCCCATGGGACTAGCGGGGAGAACAATGAGCAGTTCTTC. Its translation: CASSPHGTSGENNEQFF.

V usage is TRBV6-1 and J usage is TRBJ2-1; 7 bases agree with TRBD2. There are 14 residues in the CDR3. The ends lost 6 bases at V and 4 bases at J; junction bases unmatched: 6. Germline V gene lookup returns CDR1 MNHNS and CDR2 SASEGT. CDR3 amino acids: CASRGLESYNEQFF. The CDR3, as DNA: TGTGCCAGCAGAGGACTAGAGAGTTACAATGAGCAGTTCTTC.

The CDR3 protein is CASRSRPGDSTNEKLFF. The DNA for the CDR3 is TGCGCCAGCAGATCCCGGCCCGGGGATTCAACTAATGAAAAACTGTTTTTT. V gene TRBV5-1 combines with J gene TRBJ1-4, with no clear D. This CDR3 region has 17 residues. The germline V gene has CDR1 SGHRS and CDR2 YFSETQ. V lost 5 bases, J lost 0 bases, and 17 bases lay in between. Variable domain in full (rest from reference TRBV5-1 and TRBJ1-4): KAGVTQTPRYLIKTRGQQVTLSCSPISGHRSVSWYQQTPGQGLQFLFEYFSETQRNKGNFPGRFSGRQFSNSRSEMNVSTLELGDSALYLCASRSRPGDSTNEKLFFGSGTQLSVL.

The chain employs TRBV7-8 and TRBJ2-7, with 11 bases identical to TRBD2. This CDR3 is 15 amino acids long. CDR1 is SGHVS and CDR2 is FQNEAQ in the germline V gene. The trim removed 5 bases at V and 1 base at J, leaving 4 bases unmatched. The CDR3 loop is CASSTRLAGSYEQYF. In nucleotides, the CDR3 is TGTGCCAGCAGCACTCGACTAGCGGGGTCCTACGAGCAGTACTTC.